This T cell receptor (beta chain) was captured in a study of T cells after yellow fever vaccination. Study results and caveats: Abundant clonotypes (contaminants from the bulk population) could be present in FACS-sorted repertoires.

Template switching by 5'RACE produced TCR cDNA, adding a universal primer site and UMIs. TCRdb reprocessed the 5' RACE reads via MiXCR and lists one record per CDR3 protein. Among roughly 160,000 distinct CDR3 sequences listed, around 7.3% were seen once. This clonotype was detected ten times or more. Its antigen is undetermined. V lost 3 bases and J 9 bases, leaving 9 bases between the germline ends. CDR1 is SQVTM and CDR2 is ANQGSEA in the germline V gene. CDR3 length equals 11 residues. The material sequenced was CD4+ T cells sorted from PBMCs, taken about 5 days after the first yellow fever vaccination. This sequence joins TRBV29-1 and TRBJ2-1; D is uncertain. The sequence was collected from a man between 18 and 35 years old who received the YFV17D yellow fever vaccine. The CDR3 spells CSVDVGFEQFF. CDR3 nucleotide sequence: TGCAGCGTTGATGTGGGCTTTGAGCAGTTCTTC.